This entry lists 3 T cell receptor beta chains sequenced from one sample in a study of T cell responses to AZD1222 COVID-19 vaccine. This table comes from immunoSEQ multiplex PCR, and its TCRdb copy is limited to in-frame clones, with some not included. The sample includes more than 95,000 clones, 90% of them seen just once. Sequenced here: peripheral blood, sampled on day 0 of AZD1222 vaccination. These receptors all stem from an adult in good health.

The sample holds one count of this clone. J is TRBJ1-4 and V is TRBV6-6; D uncertain. Germline V gene data show CDR1 as MNHNY and CDR2 as SVGAGI (reference sequence). CDR3 length equals 15 residues. Trimming removed 7 bases from V and 5 bases from J, with 17 bases in between. The CDR3 nucleotides read TGTGCCAGCACCCAGCGGGCAGACCTAAATGAAAAACTGTTTTTT. It translates to CASTQRADLNEKLFF.

This clone was recorded only once. This chain uses TRBV29-1 with TRBJ2-2, with 12 bases lining up with TRBD1. Trimming cost V 6 bases and J 4 bases; bases outside gene matches: 6. The CDR3 is 15 residues long. CDR1 and CDR2 from the germline V gene are SQVTM and ANQGSEA. The CDR3 loop reads CSVPGQGAGTGELFF. In DNA form, the CDR3 reads TGCAGCGTGCCGGGACAGGGGGCAGGCACCGGGGAGCTGTTTTTT.

In its sample, this clone was seen once. The rearrangement uses TRBV3-1 (or the pseudogene TRBV3-2) and TRBJ2-3; D perhaps matches TRBD2 (6 bases). V was trimmed by 1 base and J by 0 bases, leaving 11 bases between them. From germline, CDR1 is LGHDT and CDR2 YNNKEL (reference sequence). CDR3 length equals 16 residues. This CDR3 reads CASSQGVAESTDTQYF. The CDR3 DNA is TGTGCCAGCAGCCAAGGGGTAGCGGAGAGCACAGATACGCAGTATTTT.